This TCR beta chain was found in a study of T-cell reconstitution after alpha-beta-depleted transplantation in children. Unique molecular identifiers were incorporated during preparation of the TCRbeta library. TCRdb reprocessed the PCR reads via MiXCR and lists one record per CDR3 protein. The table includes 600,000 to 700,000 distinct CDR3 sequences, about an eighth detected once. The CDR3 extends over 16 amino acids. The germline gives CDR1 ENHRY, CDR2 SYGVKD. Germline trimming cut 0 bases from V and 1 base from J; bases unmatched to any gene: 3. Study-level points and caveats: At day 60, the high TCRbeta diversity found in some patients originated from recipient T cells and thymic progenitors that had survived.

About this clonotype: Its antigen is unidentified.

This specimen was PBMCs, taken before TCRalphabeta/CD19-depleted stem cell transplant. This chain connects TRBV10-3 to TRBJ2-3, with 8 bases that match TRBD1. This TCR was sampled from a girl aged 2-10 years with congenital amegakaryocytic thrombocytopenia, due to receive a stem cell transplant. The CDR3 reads CAISESTGQGTDTQYF. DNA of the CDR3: TGTGCCATCAGTGAGTCGACGGGACAGGGCACAGATACGCAGTATTTT.